This is a list of T cell receptor beta chains from one sample in a study of OX40 agonist ivuxolimab in advanced cancers. This table comes from immunoSEQ multiplex PCR, and its TCRdb copy is limited to in-frame clones, with some not included. Among 45,000 to 60,000 clones listed, roughly three quarters were seen once. The sequenced sample was CD4+ or CD8+ T cells sorted from blood, obtained in a trial of the OX40 agonist ivuxolimab. The source of these receptors is an adult with an advanced solid tumor such as melanoma, head and neck, liver or kidney cancer. The conserved cysteine and the conserved F or W are not part of the CDR3 here.

>11|TRBV25-1|TRBJ1-4
ATEGPIREKLF
>10|TRBV5-8|TRBJ1-6
ASSHRLSPLH
>13|TRBV7-2|NA
ASSLGTSMQYEQY
>11|TRBV19|TRBJ1-5
ASSMRGNQPQH
>14|TRBV5-1|TRBJ2-1
ASSLQTSGGNNEQF
>13|TRBV19|TRBJ1-2
ASSITRQGNYGYT
>14|TRBV5-1|TRBJ1-3
ASSLYGKNSGNTIY
>9|TRBV20-1|TRBJ2-5
SAKTRETQY
>12|TRBV19|TRBJ1-2
ASSTQGANYGYT
>12|TRBV30|TRBJ1-2
ALAGTRGETGYT
>13|TRBV2|TRBJ2-7
ASSDNGGRAGEQY
>12|TRBV5-1|TRBJ1-1
ASGEGVVNTEAF
>14|TRBV19|TRBJ2-6
ASSPLWGAGANVLT
>10|TRBV6-5|TRBJ1-2
ASSYQGGGYT
>13|TRBV7-3|TRBJ2-1
ASSLTSALSNEQF
>11|TRBV28|TRBJ1-4
ASSLVGNEKLF
>12|TRBV4-2|TRBJ2-5
ASSLGLLGETQY
>12|TRBV30|TRBJ1-1
AWSVGGRRTEAF
>13|TRBV5-4|NA
ASSSPGQGTYEQY
>13|TRBV6-1|TRBJ1-1
ASSEVFSTYSAAF
>17|TRBV19|TRBJ1-5
ASNPAPIQGFLSNQPQH
>14|TRBV9|TRBJ2-3
ASSVFSRPYTDTQY
>11|TRBV28|TRBJ1-2
ASTLQGNYGYT
>13|TRBV5-1|TRBJ2-7
ASSRWGDSSYEQY
>14|TRBV2|TRBJ2-3
ASSRPGQLSTDTQY
>13|TRBV28|TRBJ1-5
VSRLLLSFNQPQH
>15|TRBV7-3|TRBJ2-6
ASSLVPIGSGANVLT
>16|TRBV2|TRBJ2-4
ASSAQGLAAKLKNIQY
>11|TRBV6-1|TRBJ1-1
ASCDRGRTEAF
>12|TRBV27|TRBJ1-6
ASSFRVLNSPLH
>13|TRBV6-6|TRBJ1-6
ASSYRGQRDSPLH
>12|TRBV23-1|TRBJ1-6
ASSQSGRSSPLH
>12|TRBV19|TRBJ2-7
ASSTGQPPYEQY
>9|TRBV20-1|TRBJ1-1
SAPGTGKAF
>14|TRBV5-1|TRBJ2-1
ASSFPAGTGNNEQF
>12|TRBV6-5|TRBJ1-1
ASSYLTGNTEAF
>13|TRBV28|TRBJ2-2
ASSLSGIRAGELF
>12|TRBV2|TRBJ2-7
ASSPQGVGYEQY
>16|TRBV23-1|TRBJ2-7
ASSQSQAGTSGNYEQY
>12|TRBV11-2|TRBJ1-4
ASSQSRVGEKLF
>12|TRBV7-2|TRBJ2-4
ASSRQGLKNIQY
>11|TRBV5-1|TRBJ2-1
ASSLAGSSAQF
>14|TRBV19|TRBJ2-3
ASKSSGGPSTDTQY
>14|TRBV6-4|TRBJ2-3
ASSDEWDSSTDTQY
>12|TRBV5-4|TRBJ1-1
ASSLAGADSKAF
>12|TRBV9|TRBJ2-5
ASSVRGRGETQY
>12|TRBV7-2|TRBJ2-7
ASSFASTGGEQY